These 26 T cell receptor beta chains originate from one sample sequenced in a study of chemoradiotherapy in HPV16-positive cancers. Data came from immunoSEQ multiplex PCR; TCRdb stores just in-frame clones and leaves some out. Seen here are about 5,500 clones, 78% observed once, and the top ten hold around 19%. The sample was acquired from a patient who underwent chemoradiotherapy. Every receptor here comes from a human donor with HPV-associated anogenital cancer.

The CDR3 DNA follows: TGTGCCAGCAGCTTAAAGACAAATTGGGACCCCACAGATACGCAGTATTTT. This translates into CASSLKTNWDPTDTQYF. The chain combines TRBV11-2 with TRBJ2-3, with D perhaps given as TRBD1 or TRBD2 (5 bases each). The germline CDR1 and CDR2 sequences are SGHAT and FQNNGV. The CDR3 has 17 amino acids. Trimming shortened V by 2 bases and J by 2 bases, and 17 bases separated the two germline ends.

This clone was recorded once. The rearrangement joins TRBV11-2 to TRBJ2-7, with D maybe TRBD1 (6 bases). The CDR3 spans 14 residues. Trimming pared 2 bases from V and 3 bases from J, leaving 11 bases between. Germline V gives CDR1 SGHAT, CDR2 FQNNGV. The CDR3 DNA reads TGTGCCAGCAGCTTAAGGTTAGGGGGCTACGAGCAGTACTTC. It specifies CASSLRLGGYEQYF.

The chain joins TRBV13 to TRBJ2-7, with 8 bases matching TRBD1. V lost 3 bases to trimming and J lost 5 bases; unmatched junction nucleotides: 3. Germline V gene data show CDR1 as PRHDT and CDR2 as FYEKMQ (reference sequence). The CDR3 totals 13 residues. This chain's CDR3 is CASSLDRADEQYF. The DNA of the CDR3 is TGTGCCAGCAGCTTGGACAGGGCGGACGAGCAGTACTTC.

The rearrangement joins TRBV2 to TRBJ1-5; D not resolved. Trimming cost V 4 bases and J 0 bases, with 10 bases left between them. The germline V gene encodes CDR1 SNHLY and CDR2 FYNNEI. CDR3 length equals 15 residues. The CDR3 protein is CASSVELDSNQPQHF. CDR3 nucleotides: TGTGCCAGCAGTGTGGAATTGGATAGCAATCAGCCCCAGCATTTT.

This clone was recorded once. V usage is TRBV5-5 and J usage is TRBJ1-2, with unresolved D. V was cut by 0 bases and J by 1 base, with 10 bases left in between. The germline V gene encodes CDR1 SGHKS and CDR2 YYEKEE (reference sequence). CDR3 length: 15 residues. CDR3 residues: CASSLAGLYNYGYTF. Here the CDR3 DNA reads TGTGCCAGCAGCTTGGCCGGACTGTATAACTATGGCTACACCTTC.

The chain has TRBV7-9 and TRBJ1-5; D might be TRBD1 (5 bases). Trimming left V 1 base short and J 10 bases short, with 14 bases between. The CDR3 is made up of 14 amino acids. Per germline, CDR1 SEHNR and CDR2 FQNEAQ (reference sequence). DNA for the CDR3: TGTGCCAGCAGCTTAGATGGGGGGGGAGGTCCCCAGCATTTT. It specifies CASSLDGGGGPQHF.

V and J are TRBV14 and TRBJ2-5; 14 bases are shared with TRBD2. Germline CDR1 is SGHDN and CDR2 is FVKESK. V lost 2 bases and J lost 5; bases outside the gene matches: 10. This CDR3 has 18 residues. The CDR3 DNA sequence: TGTGCCAGCAGCCAACCTCCGACTAGCGGGGGGGCGGGTGAGACCCAGTACTTC. Residues: CASSQPPTSGGAGETQYF.

The chain is built from TRBV11-2 and TRBJ2-5, with 13 positions matching TRBD2. Trimming at V came to 1 base and at J to 4 bases, leaving 3 bases not matched to a gene. From germline, CDR1 is SGHAT and CDR2 FQNNGV. The CDR3 has 16 amino acids. In DNA form, the CDR3 reads TGTGCCAGCAGCTTAGGGACTAGCGGGAGTTTAGAGACCCAGTACTTC. Translation: CASSLGTSGSLETQYF.

J is TRBJ2-3 and V is TRBV2; D is unresolved. The CDR3 length is 14 residues. From germline, CDR1 is SNHLY and CDR2 FYNNEI. Between the trimmed V and J ends, which lost 2 bases and 0 bases, there was a span of 6 bases. This CDR3 reads CASSERRSTDTQYF. The CDR3, as DNA: TGTGCCAGCAGTGAACGCCGGAGCACAGATACGCAGTATTTT.

The chain joins TRBV5-1 to TRBJ2-5; 10 bases are shared with TRBD2. Losses at the gene ends were 4 bases for V and 3 bases for J; bases not matched to a gene: 3. Germline assignment: CDR1 SGHRS and CDR2 YFSETQ. The CDR3 covers 14 residues. The CDR3 spells CASSHGTSEETQYF. The DNA of the CDR3 is TGCGCCAGCAGCCACGGGACTAGCGAAGAGACCCAGTACTTC.

The V call is TRBV6-1, the J call TRBJ1-5, with 7 nucleotides matching TRBD1. CDR1 is MNHNS, CDR2 SASEGT, per germline. The trim removed 3 bases at V and 6 bases at J, leaving 5 bases unmatched. The CDR3 is made up of 14 amino acids. The CDR3 region has the DNA TGTGCCAGCAGTGACCGACAGGGAGCTCAGCCCCAGCATTTT. This encodes CASSDRQGAQPQHF.

The chain links TRBV5-1 to TRBJ1-1; D is unresolved. This CDR3 has 13 amino acids. V was cut by 1 base and J by 2 bases, with 6 bases left in between. Germline assignment: CDR1 SGHRS and CDR2 YFSETQ. The CDR3 DNA reads TGCGCCAGCAGCTTGTTTTTAAACACTGAAGCTTTCTTT. Protein sequence: CASSLFLNTEAFF.

V is TRBV5-6 and J is TRBJ2-3, with D perhaps TRBD1 (5 bases). V was cut by 6 bases and J by 2 bases, with 10 bases left in between. The length of the CDR3 is 13 residues. CDR1 is SGHDT, CDR2 YYEEEE, per germline. CDR3 sequence: CASNQQATDTQYF. DNA for the CDR3: TGTGCCAGCAACCAACAGGCCACAGATACGCAGTATTTT.

The V gene is TRBV5-4, the J gene TRBJ2-7; the match to TRBD1 covers 9 bases. The ends lost 4 bases at V and 2 bases at J; junction bases unmatched: 4. Germline V gives CDR1 SGHNT, CDR2 YYREEE (reference sequence). The CDR3 has 14 amino acids. CDR3 in amino acids: CASSPGQGPYEQYF. In DNA, the CDR3 is TGTGCCAGCAGCCCCGGACAGGGGCCCTACGAGCAGTACTTC.

CDR3 sequence reads: CAIAWTGGGDEQFF. The CDR3 DNA is TGTGCCATAGCGTGGACAGGGGGCGGCGATGAGCAGTTCTTC. The chain uses TRBV2 and TRBJ2-1; 11 nucleotides match TRBD1. CDR3 size: 14 residues. V dropped 10 bases and J dropped 8; count of bases not matched to a gene: 10. Germline CDR1 is SNHLY and CDR2 is FYNNEI.

CDR3 DNA sequence: TGTGCCAGCAGTGAAGCCCTCGGGGCTATCAGAAGGTTTATGGAGACCCAGTACTTC. Its translation is CASSEALGAIRRFMETQYF. This chain uses TRBV2 with TRBJ2-5, with D perhaps assigned TRBD1 or TRBD2 (5 bases each). Trimming stripped 0 bases from V and 5 bases from J, with 25 bases between. This CDR3 has 19 residues. Germline CDR1 SNHLY, CDR2 FYNNEI.

V gene TRBV10-3 combines with J gene TRBJ2-1, with a weak D call TRBD1 (6 bases). V dropped 8 bases and J dropped 8 bases, with 16 bases sitting between them. The CDR3 is 13 amino acids. Per germline, CDR1 ENHRY and CDR2 SYGVKD. This chain's CDR3 is CAIRDIGRDEQFF. The CDR3 DNA sequence: TGTGCCATCCGGGACATAGGCAGGGATGAGCAGTTCTTC.

This clone was counted a few times. V is TRBV27 and J is TRBJ1-2; tentative D call: TRBD1 (6 bases). CDR3 length: 14 residues. V lost 3 bases and J 6 bases, leaving 14 bases between the germline ends. Germline V CDR1 and CDR2: MNHEY, SMNVEV (reference sequence). CDR3 amino acids: CASSFVQGGDGYTF. Written as DNA, the CDR3 is TGTGCCAGCAGTTTTGTACAGGGAGGGGATGGCTACACCTTC.

The V call is TRBV19, the J call TRBJ2-7, with TRBD1 matching over 7 bases. V shed 5 bases and J 4 bases; nucleotides not matched to a gene: 11. Per the germline V gene, CDR1 is LNHDA and CDR2 is SQIVND (reference sequence). This CDR3 region has 15 residues. CDR3 nucleotide sequence: TGTGCCAGTAGTGCCTTTCTCGGGACAGTATACGAGCAGTACTTC. Translating it yields CASSAFLGTVYEQYF.

This chain uses TRBV5-8 with TRBJ2-7; possibly TRBD1 for D (6 bases). CDR1 is SGHTS, CDR2 YDEGEE, per germline. V lost 2 bases to trimming and J lost 6 bases, with 21 bases between them. The CDR3 runs 16 residues. CDR3 amino acids: CASSLKLSFQGTEQYF. CDR3 coding DNA: TGTGCCAGCAGCTTAAAGCTATCCTTTCAGGGGACCGAGCAGTACTTC. Full variable domain (remainder filled in from reference TRBV5-8 and TRBJ2-7): EAGVTQSPTHLIKTRGQQATLRCSPISGHTSVYWYQQALGLGLQFLLWYDEGEERNRGNFPPRFSGRQFPNYSSELNVNALELEDSALYLCASSLKLSFQGTEQYFGPGTRLTVT.

This rearrangement joins TRBV7-2 to TRBJ1-2, with 7 bases fitting TRBD1. With V trimmed by 3 bases and J by 5 bases, 3 bases remained unmatched. The CDR3 sequence is 13 residues long. CDR1 SGHTA and CDR2 FQGNSA come from the germline V gene. CDR3: CASSLGQSYGYTF. For the CDR3, the DNA is TGTGCCAGCAGCTTGGGACAGTCATATGGCTACACCTTC.

The rearrangement links TRBV5-6 to TRBJ2-3; 7 nucleotides match TRBD1. Trimming at V came to 2 bases and at J to 2 bases, leaving 5 bases not matched to a gene. Germline-derived CDR1 and CDR2 are SGHDT and YYEEEE. The CDR3 runs to 15 residues. The CDR3 DNA is TGTGCCAGCAGCTTTGGCGGACAGGACACAGATACGCAGTATTTT. Translating it yields CASSFGGQDTDTQYF.

The chain combines TRBV2 with TRBJ2-3; D may be TRBD2 (6 bases). The CDR3 consists of 14 residues. The V gene's germline CDR1 is SNHLY and CDR2 FYNNEI. Trimming took off 8 bases at V and 0 bases at J, with 12 bases between the two ends. CDR3 sequence reads: CASRPGLSTDTQYF. CDR3 DNA: TGTGCCAGCCGCCCGGGACTGAGCACAGATACGCAGTATTTT.

This clone was observed a single time. The V call is TRBV7-8, the J call TRBJ1-1; D not resolved. V lost 3 bases and J lost 1, with 6 bases in between. Germline CDR1 reads SGHVS; CDR2 reads FQNEAQ. The CDR3 extends over 13 amino acids. The CDR3 reads CASSFFGNTEAFF. DNA for the CDR3: TGTGCCAGCAGCTTTTTCGGGAACACTGAAGCTTTCTTT.

This chain connects TRBV27 to TRBJ2-3, with 8 bases lining up with TRBD2. Unmatched junction bases numbered 9, after V lost 2 bases and J lost 2 bases. This CDR3 comprises 17 residues. CDR1 is MNHEY and CDR2 is SMNVEV in the germline V gene (reference sequence). CDR3 DNA: TGTGCCAGCAGTTTAGGACTAGCTACCCACTTCACAGATACGCAGTATTTT. This sequence encodes CASSLGLATHFTDTQYF.

The chain joins TRBV12-5 to TRBJ1-1; D may be TRBD1 (6 bases). The CDR3 runs to 14 residues. The germline V gene encodes CDR1 LGHNT and CDR2 FRNRAP. With 6 bases removed from V and 1 base from J, the gap between germline ends came to 12 bases. This CDR3 reads CASGLDRRNTEAFF. Here the CDR3 DNA reads TGTGCTAGTGGACTCGACAGGCGGAACACTGAAGCTTTCTTT.